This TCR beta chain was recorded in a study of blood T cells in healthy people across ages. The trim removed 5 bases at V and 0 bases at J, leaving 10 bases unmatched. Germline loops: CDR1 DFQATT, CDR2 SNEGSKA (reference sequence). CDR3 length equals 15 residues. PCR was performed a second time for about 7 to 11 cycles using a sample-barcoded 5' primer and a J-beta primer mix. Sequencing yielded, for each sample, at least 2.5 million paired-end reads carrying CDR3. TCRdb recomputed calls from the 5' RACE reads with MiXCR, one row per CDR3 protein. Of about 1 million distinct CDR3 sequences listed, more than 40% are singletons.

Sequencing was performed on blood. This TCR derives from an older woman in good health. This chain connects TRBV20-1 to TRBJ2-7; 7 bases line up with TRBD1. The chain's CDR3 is CSALPQDRPSYEQYF. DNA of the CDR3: TGCAGTGCTCTCCCCCAGGACAGGCCCTCCTACGAGCAGTACTTC.